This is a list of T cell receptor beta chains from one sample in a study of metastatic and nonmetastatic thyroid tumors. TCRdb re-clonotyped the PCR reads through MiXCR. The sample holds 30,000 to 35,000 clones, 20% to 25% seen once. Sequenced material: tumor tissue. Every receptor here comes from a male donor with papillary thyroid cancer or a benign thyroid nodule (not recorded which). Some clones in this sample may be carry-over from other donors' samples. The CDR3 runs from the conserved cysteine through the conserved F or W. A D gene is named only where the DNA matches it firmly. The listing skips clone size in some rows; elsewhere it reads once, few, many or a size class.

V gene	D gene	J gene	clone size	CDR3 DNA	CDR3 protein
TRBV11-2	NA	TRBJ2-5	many	TGTGCCAGCAGCTTACAGGGGGAGACCCAGTACTTC	CASSLQGETQYF
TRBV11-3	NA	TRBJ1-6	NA	TGTGCCAGCAGCTACGAGCCGGGAAATTCACCCCTCCACTTT	CASSYEPGNSPLHF
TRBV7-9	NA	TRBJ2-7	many	TGTGCCAGCAGCTCGACCGGAGGGAGCGAGCAGTACTTC	CASSSTGGSEQYF
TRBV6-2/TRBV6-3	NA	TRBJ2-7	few	TGTGCCAGCATTTACTCCCAGGGTACCGAGCAGTACTTC	CASIYSQGTEQYF
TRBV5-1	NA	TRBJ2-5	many	TGCGCCAGCAGCTTGGTTCTTAGCGACACTCAAGAGACCCAGTACTTC	CASSLVLSDTQETQYF
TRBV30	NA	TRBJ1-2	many	TGTGCCTGGAGTGATTCTGGTGGCTACACCTTC	CAWSDSGGYTF
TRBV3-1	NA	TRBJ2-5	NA	TGTGCCAGCAGCCACAGGCTAGAGAGCCAAGAGACCCAGTACTTC	CASSHRLESQETQYF
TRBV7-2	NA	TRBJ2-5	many	TGTGCCAGCAGCTTAGAAATGAAACAGTACTTC	CASSLEMKQYF
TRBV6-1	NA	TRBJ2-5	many	TGTGCCGGTACAGGGTCGGGTGGCGCCCAGTACTTC	CAGTGSGGAQYF
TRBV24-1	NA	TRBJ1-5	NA	TGTGCCACCAGTGATCATGAGGACGGCCTCGGACAGCCCCAGCATTTT	CATSDHEDGLGQPQHF
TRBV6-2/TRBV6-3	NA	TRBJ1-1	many	TGTGCCAGCAGGGAGGGACGGACGAACACTGAAGCTTTCTTT	CASREGRTNTEAFF
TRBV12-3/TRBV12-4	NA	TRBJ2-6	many	TGTGCCAGCAGTTTGCCAGGACCTGGGGCCAACGTCCTGACTTTC	CASSLPGPGANVLTF
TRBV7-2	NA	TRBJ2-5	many	TGTGCCAGCAGCCGCTACGGGGAGCGGGCGGGGACCCAGTACTTC	CASSRYGERAGTQYF
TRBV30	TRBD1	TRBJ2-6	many	TGTGCCTGGAGTGTAGGCTGGACAGGGGGCTCTGGGGCCAACGTCCTGACTTTC	CAWSVGWTGGSGANVLTF
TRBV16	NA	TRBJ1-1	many	TGTGCCAGCAGCCAATCGGCAGGGAACACTGAAGCTTTCTTT	CASSQSAGNTEAFF
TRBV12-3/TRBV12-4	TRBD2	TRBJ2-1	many	TGTGCCAGCAGCGTTCAAACCGGGACTAGCGGGAGAAATGAGCAGTTCTTC	CASSVQTGTSGRNEQFF
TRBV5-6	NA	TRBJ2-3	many	TGTGCCAGCAGCTTGGTCGGGGGACCGGCAGATACGCAGTATTTT	CASSLVGGPADTQYF
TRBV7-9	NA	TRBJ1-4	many	TGTGCCAGCAGCGCACGCCGCGGCGGCGCAACTAATGAAAAACTGTTTTTT	CASSARRGGATNEKLFF
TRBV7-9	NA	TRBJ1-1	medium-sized	TGTGCCAGCAGCTTGGAAACAGCTGAAGCTTTCTTT	CASSLETAEAFF
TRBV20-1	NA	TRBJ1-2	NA	TGCAGTGCTAGAGATAGGGCCCGGGACTATGGCTACACCTTC	CSARDRARDYGYTF
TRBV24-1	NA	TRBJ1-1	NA	TGTGCCACCAGTGGCTCCGGTGGGTACACTGAAGCTTTCTTT	CATSGSGGYTEAFF
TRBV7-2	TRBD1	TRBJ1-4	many	TGTGCCAGCAGCTACGGGACAGGGGTGACTAATGAAAAACTGTTTTTT	CASSYGTGVTNEKLFF
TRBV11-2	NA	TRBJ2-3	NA	TGTGCCAGCAGCTTTCCAGGGGCCTTCCCAGATACGCAGTATTTT	CASSFPGAFPDTQYF
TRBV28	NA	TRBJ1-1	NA	TGTGCCAGCATTCCCCCACGAGGTACAGGGAGCAACACTGAAGCTTTCTTT	CASIPPRGTGSNTEAFF
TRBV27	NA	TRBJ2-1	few	TGTGCCAGCAGAACCGCGCTCCACAATGAGCAGTTCTTC	CASRTALHNEQFF
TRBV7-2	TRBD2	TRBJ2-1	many	TGTGCCAGCAGCTTCGTAAGTAGCGGGAGCAATGAGCAGTTCTTC	CASSFVSSGSNEQFF
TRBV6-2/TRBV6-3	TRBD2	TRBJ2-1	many	TGTGCCAGCAGACCGGGACTAGCGGGTGAGCAGTTCTTC	CASRPGLAGEQFF
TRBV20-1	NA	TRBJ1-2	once	TGCAGTGCTAGAGACCCCCTGGCCTACCATGGCTACACCTTC	CSARDPLAYHGYTF
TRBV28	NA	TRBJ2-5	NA	TGTGCCAGCAGTCTGAACAGCCTTTCGGAGATCCAGTACTTC	CASSLNSLSEIQYF
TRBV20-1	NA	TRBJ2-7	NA	TGCAGTGCTAGTCTTCCAGGACAGTCCAACTACGAGCAGTACTTC	CSASLPGQSNYEQYF
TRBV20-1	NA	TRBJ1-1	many	TGCAGTGCTAGAGATTCGGCCAAGGTCAACAGTAAGACTGAAGCTTTCTTT	CSARDSAKVNSKTEAFF
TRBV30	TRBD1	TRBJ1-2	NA	TGTGCCTGGAGCACAGGGGGCCATGGCTACACCTTC	CAWSTGGHGYTF
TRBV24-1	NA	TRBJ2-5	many	TGTGCCACCAGTGGGGCAGGGGATATCGGTACGGAGACCCAGTACTTC	CATSGAGDIGTETQYF
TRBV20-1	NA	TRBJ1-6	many	TGCAGTGCTAGAGATGCCCAGGAGCGTAGCTCCTATAATTCACCCCTCCACTTT	CSARDAQERSSYNSPLHF
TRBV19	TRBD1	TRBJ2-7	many	TGTGCCAGTAGTTATCGGGACAGGGGGACCTACGAGCAGTACTTC	CASSYRDRGTYEQYF
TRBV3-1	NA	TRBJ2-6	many	TGTGCCAGCAGCCAAGTTTCGGGACGCTCGGGGGCCAACGTCCTGACTTTC	CASSQVSGRSGANVLTF
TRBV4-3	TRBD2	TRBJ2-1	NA	TGCGCCAGCAGCCAAGGGGTACTAGCGGCTTACAATGAGCAGTTCTTC	CASSQGVLAAYNEQFF
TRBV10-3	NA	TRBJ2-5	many	TGTGCCATCAGCCCCGGTGGGGAGACCCAGTACTTC	CAISPGGETQYF
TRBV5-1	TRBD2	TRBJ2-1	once	TGCGCCAGCAGCTTAAGCGGGAGACCGAGCTCCTACAATGAGCAGTTCTTC	CASSLSGRPSSYNEQFF
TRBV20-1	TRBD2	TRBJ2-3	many	TGCAGTGCTGACGCTCTTAGCGGGAGAACAGATACGCAGTATTTT	CSADALSGRTDTQYF
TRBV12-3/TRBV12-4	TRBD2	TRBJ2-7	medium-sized	TGTGCCAGCAGCAGTAGCGGGAGAGGTTCCGAGCAGTACTTC	CASSSSGRGSEQYF
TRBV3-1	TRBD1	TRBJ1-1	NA	TGTGCCAGCAGCCCCCAAGTAACGGACAGGGGAAGAAGAACTGAAGCTTTCTTT	CASSPQVTDRGRRTEAFF
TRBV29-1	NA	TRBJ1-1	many	TGCAGCGCTATCCGGGACACGTACACTGAAGCTTTCTTT	CSAIRDTYTEAFF
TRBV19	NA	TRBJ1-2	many	TGTGCCAGTAGTATAACAGGTAGGTATGGCTACACCTTC	CASSITGRYGYTF
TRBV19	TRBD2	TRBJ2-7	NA	TGTGCCAGTACTGTTAGCGGGAGTAGCTCCTACGAGCAGTACTTC	CASTVSGSSSYEQYF
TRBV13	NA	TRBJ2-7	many	TGTGCCAGCAGCCCCGAGAAGAACTACGAGCAGTACTTC	CASSPEKNYEQYF
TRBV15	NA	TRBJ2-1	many	TGTGCCACCAGCTCCCGGGTCTCTCGCCATGAGCAGTTCTTC	CATSSRVSRHEQFF
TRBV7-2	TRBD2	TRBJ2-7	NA	TGTGCCAGCAGCTTACAATCTAGCGGCTACGAGCAGTACTTC	CASSLQSSGYEQYF
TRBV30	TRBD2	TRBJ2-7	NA	TGTGCCTGTCGGACTAGCGGGGGCAGCTCCTACGAGCAGTACTTC	CACRTSGGSSYEQYF
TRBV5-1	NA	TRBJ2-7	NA	TGCGCCAGCAGTTACACCGCCGGGACCTACGAGCAGTACTTC	CASSYTAGTYEQYF
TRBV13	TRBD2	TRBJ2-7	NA	TGTGCCAGCAGCTCGTGGGGGGGGGCGACTAGCGGGAGTATGTACGAGCAGTACTTC	CASSSWGGATSGSMYEQYF
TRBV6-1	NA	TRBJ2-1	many	TGTGCCAGCAGTGGGACATTTTTCAATGAGCAGTTCTTC	CASSGTFFNEQFF
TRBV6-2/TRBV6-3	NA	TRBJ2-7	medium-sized	TGTGCCAGCAGTTCCTTAGGCTGGGAGCAGTACTTC	CASSSLGWEQYF
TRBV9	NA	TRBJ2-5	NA	TGTGCCAGCAGCAGACTAGGGGGCGGACTAGCTTACCAAGAGACCCAGTACTTC	CASSRLGGGLAYQETQYF
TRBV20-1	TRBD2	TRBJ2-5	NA	TGCAGTGCTAGAAGCGGGGAGACAAAAGAGACCCAGTACTTC	CSARSGETKETQYF
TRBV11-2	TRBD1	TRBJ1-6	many	TGTGCCAGCAGCTTGGGGACAGGGAACAATTCACCCCTCCACTTT	CASSLGTGNNSPLHF